The rows below give T cell receptor beta chains drawn from one sample of a study of T cell repertoires in cytomegalovirus infection. TCRdb re-called the reads with MiXCR, one entry per CDR3 protein. The data hold around 310,000 distinct CDR3 sequences, with almost 30% observed a single time. These receptors have no identified antigens. The sample in question was cultured PBMCs, obtained from culture after CMV antigen stimulation. The receptors derive from a human donor in good health (CMV status not recorded). Some clones in this sample may be carry-over from other donors' samples. Each CDR3 is given without its conserved first and last residue. The D gene is left open where the match is weak.

V,D,J,CDR3
TRBV7-9,TRBD1,TRBJ1-1,ASSPHRGTDMNTEAF
TRBV4-1,TRBD1,TRBJ1-1,ASSPGTGATEAF
TRBV10-3,TRBD1,TRBJ1-2,ASTGTGGLDYGYT
TRBV7-2,-,TRBJ2-5,ASSALTRGEVETQY
TRBV30,-,TRBJ1-2,AHHTGSNYGYT
TRBV7-6,TRBD2,TRBJ2-5,ASSSGLAGVRY
TRBV5-4,TRBD1,TRBJ1-2,ASKSGGNNYGYT
TRBV11-2,TRBD1,TRBJ1-3,ASGDSGGAKGNTIY
TRBV6-5,-,TRBJ1-1,ASTTGTANTEAF
TRBV25-1,-,TRBJ2-5,ASSEISGIQETQY
TRBV14,TRBD1,TRBJ2-1,ASSPLGDRGNEQF
TRBV7-3,-,TRBJ1-1,ASSLTVQAGTEAF
TRBV27,TRBD1,TRBJ1-2,ASSKGTGGSYGYT
TRBV5-1,-,TRBJ1-2,ASSSAGASYGYT
TRBV7-3,TRBD1,TRBJ1-2,ASSLNPGQGPHGYT
TRBV27,-,TRBJ2-3,ASSPRVPDTQY
TRBV18,TRBD2,TRBJ2-1,ASSPELAGGYNEQF
TRBV14,TRBD1,TRBJ2-1,ASSQENRGDSYNEQF
TRBV7-8,-,TRBJ1-4,ASSLAGTFDEKLF
TRBV7-2,-,TRBJ1-4,ASSRGWTDEKLF
TRBV19,-,TRBJ2-7,ASSIEGDLTSYEQY
TRBV5-4,TRBD1,TRBJ2-1,ASSFRDRRYNEQF
TRBV4-2,TRBD2,TRBJ2-3,ASSQRRGDTDTQY
TRBV2,-,TRBJ1-5,ASSPMGGPGQPQH
TRBV25-1,TRBD1,TRBJ1-5,ASSAYRGWEPQH
TRBV7-2,-,TRBJ1-6,ASSLGGTWESPLH
TRBV5-4,-,TRBJ2-7,ASSPRGSDNEQY
TRBV4-1,TRBD1,TRBJ1-6,ASSPDRGGNSPLH
TRBV14,-,TRBJ1-1,ASSPMTENTEAF
TRBV7-3,-,TRBJ1-3,ASSSLHGNTIY
TRBV7-4,-,TRBJ2-7,ASSLVAHEQY
TRBV7-5,-,TRBJ1-1,ISVPEARRGRWASEAF
TRBV10-3,-,TRBJ2-5,AISEGQRTRETQY
TRBV7-2,-,TRBJ2-3,ASSPWKSSTDTQY
TRBV19,-,TRBJ1-5,ATGRGNQPQH
TRBV27,TRBD1,TRBJ1-2,ASSRQGEWVAGYT
TRBV24-1,TRBD2,TRBJ2-1,ATSDPFNSGGPNEQF
TRBV6-4,-,TRBJ2-2,ASSDSAGSDTGELF
TRBV7-6,-,TRBJ2-1,ASSPRLEFGSYEQF
TRBV4-1,-,TRBJ1-1,ASSQDRQAKAF
TRBV7-2,-,TRBJ1-1,ASSSGRTNTEAF
TRBV6-2/TRBV6-3,TRBD1,TRBJ2-7,ASRQDRVYEQY
TRBV5-8,-,TRBJ1-2,ASSLEGFSPTSYGYT
TRBV12-3/TRBV12-4,-,TRBJ1-2,ASRGVNGDYGYT
TRBV3-1,-,TRBJ1-3,ASSQAAGTGNTIY
TRBV12-3/TRBV12-4,-,TRBJ2-7,ASSLQGIVNEQY
TRBV28,-,TRBJ2-3,ASTHSAGSTDTQY
TRBV7-6,-,TRBJ1-2,ASSLGALRDIDGYT
TRBV7-8,-,TRBJ2-3,ASRQRFGNPTDTQY
TRBV6-5,TRBD2,TRBJ2-1,ASQRPSGMSNEQF
TRBV6-5,-,TRBJ1-4,ASSQGTELF